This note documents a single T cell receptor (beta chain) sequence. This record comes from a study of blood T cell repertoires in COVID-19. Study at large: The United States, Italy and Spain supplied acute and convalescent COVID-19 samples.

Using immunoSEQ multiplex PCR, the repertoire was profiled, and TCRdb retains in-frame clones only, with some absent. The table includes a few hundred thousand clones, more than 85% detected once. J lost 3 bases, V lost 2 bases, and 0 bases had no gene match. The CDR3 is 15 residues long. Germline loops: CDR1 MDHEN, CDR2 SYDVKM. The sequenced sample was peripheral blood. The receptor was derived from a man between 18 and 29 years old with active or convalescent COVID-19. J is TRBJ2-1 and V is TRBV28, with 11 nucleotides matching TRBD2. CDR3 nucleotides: TGTGCCAGCAGTTTAGGACTAGCGGGCTACAATGAGCAGTTCTTC. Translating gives CASSLGLAGYNEQFF. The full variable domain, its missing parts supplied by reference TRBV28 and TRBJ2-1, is DVKVTQSSRYLVKRTGEKVFLECVQDMDHENMFWYRQDPGLGLRLIYFSYDVKMKEKGDIPEGYSVSREKKERFSLILESASTNQTSMYLCASSLGLAGYNEQFFGPGTRLTVL.